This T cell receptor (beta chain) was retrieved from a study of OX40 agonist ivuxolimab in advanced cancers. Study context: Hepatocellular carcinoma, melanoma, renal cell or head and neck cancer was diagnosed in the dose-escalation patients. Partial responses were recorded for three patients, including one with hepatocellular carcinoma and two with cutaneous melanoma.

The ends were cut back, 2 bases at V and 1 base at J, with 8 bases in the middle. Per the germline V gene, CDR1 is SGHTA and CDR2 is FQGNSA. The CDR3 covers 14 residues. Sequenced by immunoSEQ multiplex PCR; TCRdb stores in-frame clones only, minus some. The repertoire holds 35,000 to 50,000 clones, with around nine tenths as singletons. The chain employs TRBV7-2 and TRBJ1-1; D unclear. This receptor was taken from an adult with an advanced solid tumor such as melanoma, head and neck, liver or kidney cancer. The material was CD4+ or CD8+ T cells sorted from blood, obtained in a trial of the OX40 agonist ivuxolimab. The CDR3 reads CASSLFSGNTEAFF. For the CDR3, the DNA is TGTGCCAGCAGCTTATTTTCGGGGAACACTGAAGCTTTCTTT.